The rows below give T cell receptor beta chains drawn from one sample of a study of blood T cell repertoires in COVID-19. Libraries were prepared by immunoSEQ multiplex PCR; TCRdb keeps only in-frame clonotypes and omits some of them. The sample gives about 150,000 clones, around nine tenths of which show up once; under 3% is in the top ten. The sample comprised peripheral blood. These receptors were taken from a man aged 55-75 years with active or convalescent COVID-19. Each CDR3 is given without its conserved first and last residue. Where a row states a size, it is once, few, many or the class of an expanded clone; other rows omit it.

size | V | CDR3
once | TRBV7-9 | ASSLPGTDSGNTIY
- | TRBV18 | ASSPPVAGAETQY
- | TRBV9 | ASSFRLAGTYEQF
- | TRBV5-4 | ASSKRQGDTEAF
- | TRBV5-1 | ASSPPPEGALYEQY
- | TRBV9 | ASSRGLAGGDNEQF
many | TRBV5-6 | ASSLDGLEGYGYT
- | TRBV7-8 | ASSLATVEETQY
- | TRBV7-2 | ASSLRGTGTQY
- | TRBV6-1 | ASSESLTSIVSDTQY
- | TRBV6-6 | ASSYKGQGANTIY
- | TRBV3-1/TRBV3-2 | ASSQADRNYGYT
- | TRBV11-3 | ASSSSPRNTEAF
- | TRBV9 | ASSVGTSGSQTQY
- | TRBV12-5 | ASGLKTRTGQDFCNQPQH
- | TRBV7-8 | ASSFKGRGTEAF
- | TRBV6-2/TRBV6-3 | ASSPQGRRGNTIY
- | TRBV6-5 | ASSPGLTNSPLH
- | TRBV5-6 | ASSLQVAYEQY
- | TRBV3-1/TRBV3-2 | ASSQASVGDTEAF
- | TRBV3-1/TRBV3-2 | ASSQMGGIRETQY
- | TRBV6-2/TRBV6-3 | ASSYDRARYGYT
- | TRBV4-2 | ASSPRERLDRGRNEKLF
- | TRBV24-1 | ATSRDGANYGYT
- | TRBV3-1/TRBV3-2 | ASSQVFYEQF
- | TRBV18 | ASSRGMYEQY
- | TRBV19 | ATLQRTEAF
few | TRBV28 | ATSRESGSYNSPLH
- | TRBV29-1 | SVEDPASVNTDTQY
once | TRBV12-3/TRBV12-4 | ASNREGRLY
- | TRBV24-1 | ATIGAPNTGELF
- | TRBV7-2 | ASSFNSGPSSTDTQY
- | TRBV10-3 | AISTGGFYTEAF
- | TRBV4-1 | ASTFKGAGGYGYT
- | TRBV5-6 | ASSPWGVASSYEQY
- | TRBV28 | ASRPGGTNNEQF
- | TRBV2 | ASRQGIEVQPQH
once | TRBV30 | AWSVTGTGDFKDTQY
- | TRBV5-6 | ASSLVGQGTNEKLF
many | TRBV7-9 | ASSLAQGGYGNQPQH
- | TRBV28 | ASSNPSGYQPQH
- | TRBV7-9 | ASQVLGEQF